Listed below are T cell receptor beta chains from one sample, sequenced in a study of OX40 agonist ivuxolimab in advanced cancers. This table comes from immunoSEQ multiplex PCR, and its TCRdb copy is limited to in-frame clones, with some not included. This sample has over 40,000 clones, with 80% to 85% found just once. Sequencing was performed on CD4+ or CD8+ T cells sorted from blood, taken in a trial of the OX40 agonist ivuxolimab. All receptors come from an adult with an advanced solid tumor such as melanoma, head and neck, liver or kidney cancer. CDR3s include the opening cysteine and the closing phenylalanine or tryptophan. Fields, in order: CDR3 length, J gene, V gene, CDR3 protein.

>13|TRBJ1-1|TRBV10-3
CAIRDSMNTEAFF
>12|TRBJ2-5|TRBV6-5
CASSGTGETQYF
>15|TRBJ2-1|TRBV7-2
CASSEEFTLRAEQFF
>13|TRBJ2-1|TRBV11-3
CASSSDRGNEQFF
>12|TRBJ2-1|TRBV19
CASRDRLNEQFF
>15|TRBJ2-3|TRBV4-3
CASSQDFGRTDTQYF
>14|TRBJ1-2|TRBV6-5
CASSDWGAKYGYTF
>15|TRBJ2-7|TRBV4-1
CASSQDGGGTYEQYF
>12|TRBJ2-7|TRBV19
CASNQRGYEQYF
>16|TRBJ2-2|TRBV6-5
CASSSPRGRGTGELFF
>14|TRBJ2-2|TRBV10-3
CAISGGSPNGELFF
>15|TRBJ2-1|TRBV9
CASSVELAGRNEQFF
>14|TRBJ2-3|TRBV29-1
CSVASGGIKDTQYF
>13|TRBJ2-7|TRBV6-1
CASSEHRAYEQYF
>17|TRBJ2-2|TRBV5-3
CARSSLPWSGYTGELFF